Presented here are 9 T cell receptor beta chains from one specimen sequenced in a study of cytomegalovirus exposure and HLA in healthy donors. With 60 Vbeta and 13 Jbeta primers, the PCR was carried out. Libraries were prepared by immunoSEQ multiplex PCR; TCRdb keeps only in-frame clonotypes and omits some of them. The sample carries 150,000 to 200,000 clones, approximately 85% recorded once. Specimen: PBMCs. Receptors were obtained from a man between 18 and 29 years old in good health and CMV-seronegative.

J is TRBJ2-7 and V is TRBV6-5; 7 bases are a match to TRBD1. V was clipped by 9 bases and J by 2 bases; unmatched bases: 4. CDR1 is MNHEY and CDR2 is SVGAGI in the germline V gene. The CDR3 is 12 amino acids. The CDR3 loop is CASRTGAYEQYF. The CDR3, as DNA: TGTGCCAGTCGGACAGGCGCCTACGAGCAGTACTTC.

The rearrangement links TRBV5-1 to TRBJ2-3; 12 nucleotides agree with TRBD2. V trimming: 0 bases; J trimming: 3 bases; junction bases outside the gene matches: 2. The germline V gene has CDR1 SGHRS and CDR2 YFSETQ. CDR3 length: 16 amino acids. The CDR3 reads CASSLVTSGRTDTQYF. CDR3 coding DNA: TGCGCCAGCAGCTTGGTCACTAGCGGGAGGACAGATACGCAGTATTTT.

This rearrangement joins TRBV19 to TRBJ1-3; tentative D call: TRBD1 (5 bases). V lost 7 bases to trimming and J lost 0 bases, with 13 bases between them. Germline lookup yields CDR1 LNHDA and CDR2 SQIVND (reference sequence). This CDR3 is built from 15 residues. CDR3 loop: CASTKRQHSGNTIYF. The CDR3 coding sequence is TGTGCCAGTACCAAACGACAGCACTCTGGAAACACCATATATTTT. Together with reference TRBV19 and TRBJ1-3, the CDR3 gives the full variable domain: DGGITQSPKYLFRKEGQNVTLSCEQNLNHDAMYWYRQDPGQGLRLIYYSQIVNDFQKGDIAEGYSVSREKKESFPLTVTSAQKNPTAFYLCASTKRQHSGNTIYFGEGSWLTVV.

Concerning this clone: The same CDR3 also results from other DNA sequences found in this sample. This chain links TRBV2 with TRBJ1-2, with TRBD1 identical over 7 bases. Trimming took 6 bases from V and 2 from J; bases not matched to a gene: 3. CDR3 length equals 13 residues. CDR1 is SNHLY and CDR2 is FYNNEI in the germline V gene. The CDR3 region has the DNA TGTGCCAGCAGGGGACAGTCGAACTATGGCTACACCTTC. This translates into CASRGQSNYGYTF.

The rearrangement joins TRBV4-3 to TRBJ2-1, with unresolved D. The CDR3 spans 15 residues. V was clipped by 0 bases and J by 2 bases, with 8 bases between them. Germline CDR1 and CDR2: LGHNA and YSLEER. This CDR3 reads CASSQEWHPYNEQFF. As DNA, the CDR3 is TGCGCCAGCAGCCAAGAATGGCACCCCTACAATGAGCAGTTCTTC.

The chain joins TRBV19 to TRBJ1-4; 10 nucleotides align to TRBD1. J gave up 7 bases and V 7 bases, and 6 bases lay outside the gene matches. Germline V gene data show CDR1 as LNHDA and CDR2 as SQIVND (reference sequence). The CDR3 is made up of 14 amino acids. The CDR3 here is CASTTGQGFEKLFF. The DNA of the CDR3 is TGTGCCAGTACCACGGGACAGGGGTTTGAAAAACTGTTTTTT.

The genes are TRBV19 and TRBJ2-5; 7 nucleotides agree with TRBD1. V lost 8 bases and J lost 2; bases outside the gene matches: 8. From germline, CDR1 is LNHDA and CDR2 SQIVND (reference sequence). CDR3 size: 14 residues. The CDR3 region has the DNA TGTGCCAGTTCGACTGGGACAGCGCAAGAGACCCAGTACTTC. Amino acid sequence: CASSTGTAQETQYF. The full variable domain, completed using reference TRBV19 and TRBJ2-5, is DGGITQSPKYLFRKEGQNVTLSCEQNLNHDAMYWYRQDPGQGLRLIYYSQIVNDFQKGDIAEGYSVSREKKESFPLTVTSAQKNPTAFYLCASSTGTAQETQYFGPGTRLLVL.

The chain employs TRBV11-2 and TRBJ2-5; 7 positions agree with TRBD1. After removal of 0 bases from V and 5 bases from J, the junction contained 0 bases not matched to a gene. From germline, CDR1 is SGHAT and CDR2 FQNNGV. This CDR3 has 13 residues. The CDR3: CASSLDRGETQYF. The CDR3 DNA reads as TGTGCCAGCAGCTTAGACAGGGGGGAGACCCAGTACTTC.

This clone was counted once. The genes are TRBV5-1 and TRBJ2-2, with TRBD1 matching over 8 bases. The V gene end was trimmed by 4 bases and the J gene end by 7 bases; junction bases not matched to a gene: 6. CDR1 and CDR2 (germline): SGHRS, YFSETQ. The CDR3 totals 14 residues. Here the CDR3 DNA reads TGCGCCAGCAGCCGCCCAGGGGGCGGCGGGGAGCTGTTTTTT. Amino acid sequence: CASSRPGGGGELFF. Full variable domain (missing parts from reference TRBV5-1 and TRBJ2-2): KAGVTQTPRYLIKTRGQQVTLSCSPISGHRSVSWYQQTPGQGLQFLFEYFSETQRNKGNFPGRFSGRQFSNSRSEMNVSTLELGDSALYLCASSRPGGGGELFFGEGSRLTVL.